The 27 T cell receptor beta chains in this list originate from one sample, sequenced in a study of shared clonotypes between healthy human individuals. Only in-frame clones appear in the TCRdb table, and some are missing; sequencing was by immunoSEQ multiplex PCR. The table lists around 2.1 million clones, around 95% of them singletons, with around 0.13% in the top ten. Sequencing was performed on naive CD4+ T cells sorted from blood. Subset described: CD45RA+ positively selected. The receptors shown here come from a man aged 18 to 30 in good health.

The chain employs TRBV7-8 and TRBJ2-7; TRBD1 might be the D (6 bases). CDR1 SGHVS and CDR2 FQNEAQ come from the germline V gene. V was cut by 1 base and J by 3 bases, with 13 bases left in between. This CDR3 has 15 residues. CDR3 DNA: TGTGCCAGCAGCTTAGGGGGGACACTGAGCTACGAGCAGTACTTC. Its translation: CASSLGGTLSYEQYF.

With regard to this clone: The same CDR3 is also encoded by other DNA sequences in this sample. The chain carries TRBV29-1 and TRBJ2-3; 10 positions agree with TRBD2. With V trimmed by 4 bases and J by 0 bases, 4 bases remained unmatched. This CDR3 has 15 residues. Germline lookup yields CDR1 SQVTM and CDR2 ANQGSEA. The DNA for the CDR3 is TGCAGCGTTGTTGGACTAGCGGAGAGCACAGATACGCAGTATTTT. Its translation: CSVVGLAESTDTQYF.

On this clone: Other nucleotide sequences from this sample produce the same CDR3. This chain uses TRBV6-6 with TRBJ1-5, with D tentatively TRBD1 (6 bases). V was trimmed by 2 bases and J by 7 bases, leaving 6 bases between them. The CDR3 sequence is 12 residues long. Germline V gene data show CDR1 as MNHNY and CDR2 as SVGAGI (reference sequence). The DNA of the CDR3 is TGTGCCAGCAGTTACCAGGGGCAGCCCCAGCATTTT. This gives the protein CASSYQGQPQHF.

The chain carries TRBV30 and TRBJ2-3; D remains ambiguous. CDR1 GTSNPN and CDR2 SVGIG come from the germline V gene (reference sequence). The germline V and J ends were trimmed by 2 bases and 4 bases, with 7 bases remaining between them. The CDR3 runs to 12 residues. The DNA of the CDR3 is TGTGCCTGGAGTACCCCTTCAGATACGCAGTATTTT. Its translation is CAWSTPSDTQYF.

For this clone: Distinct nucleotide sequences in the sample also encode this CDR3. The chain's CDR3 is CATSRDPGQGYEQYF. The DNA of the CDR3 is TGTGCCACCAGCAGGGACCCGGGACAGGGCTACGAGCAGTACTTC. This sequence joins TRBV15 and TRBJ2-7, with 9 bases identical to TRBD1. The CDR3 runs to 15 residues. The germline gives CDR1 LNHNV, CDR2 YYDKDF (reference sequence). V lost 3 bases, J lost 3 bases, and 6 bases stayed unmatched.

The J gene is TRBJ1-1, the V gene TRBV7-8; D call uncertain. The CDR3 consists of 14 residues. V gave up 6 bases and J gave up 0 bases, with 11 bases separating them. Germline-derived CDR1 and CDR2 are SGHVS and FQNEAQ. The CDR3 bases are TGTGCCAGCAGGCTCCGCGGGTTGAACACTGAAGCTTTCTTT. This gives the protein CASRLRGLNTEAFF.

The chain links TRBV2 to TRBJ2-7; the D gene is possibly TRBD2 (5 bases). The germline CDR1 and CDR2 sequences are SNHLY and FYNNEI. The CDR3 is 14 amino acids. V lost 3 bases to trimming and J lost 5 bases, with 14 bases between them. The CDR3 loop is CASSESRGPNEQYF. CDR3 in DNA: TGTGCCAGCAGTGAGAGTCGAGGGCCCAACGAGCAGTACTTC.

The rearrangement links TRBV7-9 to TRBJ1-1, with a tentative D call TRBD1 (6 bases). V lost 4 bases and J lost 7, with 16 bases in between. Per the germline V gene, CDR1 is SEHNR and CDR2 is FQNEAQ (reference sequence). The CDR3 is 14 residues long. The DNA of the CDR3 is TGTGCCAGCAGCTCTGATCAGGGGAGTAGTGAAGCTTTCTTT. This codes for CASSSDQGSSEAFF.

This chain connects TRBV4-3 to TRBJ2-5; D is tentatively TRBD1 or TRBD2 (5 bases each). Germline lookup yields CDR1 LGHNA and CDR2 YSLEER. Trimming shortened V by 1 base and J by 3 bases, and 9 bases separated the two germline ends. The CDR3 runs 14 residues. CDR3 sequence: CASSQGWGKETQYF. The CDR3 DNA follows: TGCGCCAGCAGCCAAGGTTGGGGGAAAGAGACCCAGTACTTC.

J is TRBJ2-3 and V is TRBV27, with a tentative D call TRBD1 (5 bases). Trimming shortened V by 5 bases and J by 2 bases, and 11 bases separated the two germline ends. Germline V lookup: CDR1 MNHEY, CDR2 SMNVEV (reference sequence). The CDR3 runs to 14 residues. Here the CDR3 reads CASSRRGFTDTQYF. CDR3 nucleotide sequence: TGTGCCAGCAGTCGAAGGGGCTTCACAGATACGCAGTATTTT.

J is TRBJ1-2 and V is TRBV18; a weak D match, TRBD1 (6 bases). Trimming shortened V by 3 bases and J by 7 bases, and 15 bases separated the two germline ends. Germline V gives CDR1 KGHSH, CDR2 LQKENI. The CDR3 contains 14 residues. This chain's CDR3 is CASSPTGGAPGYTF. The CDR3 nucleotides are TGTGCCAGCTCACCTACGGGGGGGGCGCCTGGCTACACCTTC. The variable domain in full, completed from reference TRBV18 and TRBJ1-2, reads NAGVMQNPRHLVRRRGQEARLRCSPMKGHSHVYWYRQLPEEGLKFMVYLQKENIIDESGMPKERFSAEFPKEGPSILRIQQVVRGDSAAYFCASSPTGGAPGYTFGSGTRLTVV.

The chain links TRBV6-5 to TRBJ2-7, with D perhaps TRBD1 or TRBD2 (5 bases each). The CDR3 contains 15 residues. In germline, CDR1 is MNHEY, CDR2 SVGAGI. Trimming removed 6 bases from V and 0 bases from J, with 15 bases in between. For the CDR3, the DNA is TGTGCCAGCAGAAATCGGGGCTTGAGCTCCTACGAGCAGTACTTC. Translation: CASRNRGLSSYEQYF.

The rearrangement uses TRBV6-5 and TRBJ2-3, with D perhaps TRBD1 (6 bases). The CDR3 covers 14 residues. The germline gives CDR1 MNHEY, CDR2 SVGAGI. Trimming pared 4 bases from V and 4 bases from J, leaving 12 bases between. CDR3 sequence (DNA): TGTGCCAGCAGTTTACAGGGACCGCCAGATACGCAGTATTTT. Translated: CASSLQGPPDTQYF.

The chain's CDR3 is CASSLGAGGAEQYF. In nucleotides, the CDR3 is TGTGCCAGCAGCTTGGGGGCAGGGGGGGCCGAGCAGTACTTC. This chain connects TRBV5-8 to TRBJ2-7; D might be TRBD1 or TRBD2, each matching 7 bases. The CDR3 runs to 14 residues. Trimming shortened V by 0 bases and J by 6 bases, and 13 bases separated the two germline ends. Germline assignment: CDR1 SGHTS and CDR2 YDEGEE.

The rearrangement joins TRBV4-2 to TRBJ1-2, with 8 bases lining up with TRBD1. Germline V gene sequence: CDR1 LGHNA, CDR2 YNFKEQ. V shed 0 bases, J shed 4 bases, and the junction held 7 bases outside the gene matches. CDR3 length equals 16 residues. The CDR3 here is CASSQDPRQGIYGYTF. The CDR3 DNA sequence: TGTGCCAGCAGCCAAGATCCGCGACAGGGGATCTATGGCTACACCTTC.

Worth noting for this clone: This same CDR3 is encoded by further DNA sequences in the sample. CDR3 sequence (DNA): TGTGCCAGCAGCTCCCAATCTTCCTATGGCTACACCTTC. Protein: CASSSQSSYGYTF. V gene TRBV28 combines with J gene TRBJ1-2; D call uncertain. The CDR3 consists of 13 residues. CDR1 and CDR2 (germline): MDHEN, SYDVKM. Deletions cut 6 bases from V and 4 bases from J, with 12 bases between.

The chain uses TRBV28 and TRBJ1-2, with TRBD1 as a possible D gene (5 bases). CDR1 is MDHEN and CDR2 is SYDVKM in the germline V gene. Trimming took 9 bases from V and 4 from J, leaving 6 bases between them. The CDR3 contains 10 residues. DNA of the CDR3: TGTGCCAGTGGGGCCTATGGCTACACCTTC. Residues: CASGAYGYTF.

The gene calls are TRBV15 and TRBJ2-7, with 9 bases lining up with TRBD1. The CDR3 runs to 15 residues. From germline, CDR1 is LNHNV and CDR2 YYDKDF (reference sequence). Losses at the gene ends were 5 bases for V and 4 bases for J; bases not matched to a gene: 9. In nucleotides, the CDR3 is TGTGCCACCAGCGTAGGGACAGGGAGTTGGTACGAGCAGTACTTC. Translated: CATSVGTGSWYEQYF. The entire variable domain, with the rest obtained from reference TRBV15 and TRBJ2-7, is as follows: DAMVIQNPRYQVTQFGKPVTLSCSQTLNHNVMYWYQQKSSQAPKLLFHYYDKDFNNEADTPDNFQSRRPNTSFCFLDIRSPGLGDTAMYLCATSVGTGSWYEQYFGPGTRLTVT.

The rearrangement joins TRBV5-4 to TRBJ2-5; D uncertain. The germline CDR1 and CDR2 sequences are SGHNT and YYREEE (reference sequence). The V gene lost 0 bases and the J gene lost 0 bases, with 12 bases spanning the gap. The CDR3 sequence is 16 residues long. The CDR3 protein is CASSLAAGANQETQYF. The CDR3 region has the DNA TGTGCCAGCAGCTTGGCGGCAGGCGCTAACCAAGAGACCCAGTACTTC.

Only one count was recorded for this clone. As DNA, the CDR3 is TGTGCCAGCAGCTTCTCTAGCGGGAGGGCCGGGGAGACCCAGTACTTC. Its translation: CASSFSSGRAGETQYF. The V gene is TRBV5-4, the J gene TRBJ2-5; 12 bases are a match to TRBD2. V lost 2 bases and J lost 5; bases outside the gene matches: 7. CDR3 length: 16 amino acids. The germline V gene has CDR1 SGHNT and CDR2 YYREEE (reference sequence).

This chain links TRBV29-1 with TRBJ1-2; 12 bases fit TRBD1. Germline CDR1 is SQVTM and CDR2 is ANQGSEA. This CDR3 has 13 residues. The V gene end was trimmed by 6 bases and the J gene end by 8 bases; junction bases not matched to a gene: 7. CDR3 sequence reads: CSVGDRGREGYTF. CDR3 sequence (DNA): TGCAGCGTAGGGGACAGGGGGCGTGAAGGCTACACCTTC.

The rearrangement uses TRBV7-9 and TRBJ1-4; TRBD1 aligns across 8 bases. The V gene's germline CDR1 is SEHNR and CDR2 FQNEAQ (reference sequence). This CDR3 is 18 amino acids long. Unmatched junction bases numbered 13, after V lost 5 bases and J lost 2 bases. The chain's CDR3 is CASSPGTGGRLTNEKLFF. CDR3 DNA: TGTGCCAGCAGCCCCGGGACAGGAGGTCGTTTGACTAATGAAAAACTGTTTTTT.

The chain combines TRBV11-2 with TRBJ2-7; 9 bases agree with TRBD2. Germline V gene sequence: CDR1 SGHAT, CDR2 FQNNGV. There are 16 residues in the CDR3. V shed 7 bases, J shed 0 bases, and the junction held 10 bases outside the gene matches. CDR3 sequence reads: CASNSIGAGGSYEQYF. The CDR3 DNA is TGTGCCAGCAACTCGATAGGAGCGGGGGGCTCCTACGAGCAGTACTTC.

The V and J genes are TRBV19 and TRBJ1-5; a weak D match, TRBD1 (6 bases). This CDR3 is 15 amino acids long. The V end was cut by 3 bases, the J end by 5 bases, with 14 bases between. Germline assignment: CDR1 LNHDA and CDR2 SQIVND (reference sequence). The CDR3 DNA reads TGTGCCAGTAGTATGGAGAAGGGGGTCTATCAGCCCCAGCATTTT. It codes for CASSMEKGVYQPQHF.

J is TRBJ1-4 and V is TRBV9; TRBD1 aligns across 7 bases. V trimming: 2 bases; J trimming: 2 bases; junction bases outside the gene matches: 3. The CDR3 loop spans 15 amino acids. Looked up from germline, CDR1 is SGDLS and CDR2 is YYNGEE. The CDR3 DNA is TGTGCCAGCAGCGTCCAGGGGGTGACTAATGAAAAACTGTTTTTT. This encodes CASSVQGVTNEKLFF.

The J gene is TRBJ2-1, the V gene TRBV28; 16 positions agree with TRBD2. From germline, CDR1 is MDHEN and CDR2 SYDVKM. V lost 4 bases, J lost 0 bases, and 9 bases stayed unmatched. The CDR3 spans 20 residues. CDR3 DNA sequence: TGTGCCAGCAGTTCTTACGGGACTAGCGGGAGGGTTAGCTCCTACAATGAGCAGTTCTTC. This sequence encodes CASSSYGTSGRVSSYNEQFF.

The V and J genes are TRBV7-2 and TRBJ2-5, with 10 bases lining up with TRBD2. Germline CDR1 and CDR2: SGHTA and FQGNSA. CDR3 length: 16 residues. The V and J ends lost 5 bases and 6 bases, in that order; junction bases with no gene match: 12. CDR3 bases: TGTGCCAGCAGCGAGGGATCTAGCGGGAGTAGGCAGACCCAGTACTTC. This translates into CASSEGSSGSRQTQYF.